This T cell receptor (beta chain) was obtained from a study of shared clonotypes between healthy human individuals. Study-level results: The study found lower generation probabilities in non-shared clonotypes than in those shared by all four donors. Among the subsets, naive ones generally showed larger estimated richness than memory ones.

CD4+ cells underwent separation, giving CD45RA+ naive and CD45RA-negative memory subsets. Data came from immunoSEQ multiplex PCR; TCRdb stores just in-frame clones and leaves some out. The sample yields hundreds of thousands of clones, almost 97% seen once. On this clone itself: Its antigen remains unknown.

The sample comprised naive CD4+ T cells sorted from blood. This sample's subset: CD45RA+ positively selected. This clonotype originated in a woman aged 25 to 39 in good health.

The CDR3 spells CASSQVILLMSGEQYF. DNA of the CDR3: TGCGCCAGCAGCCAAGTGATATTGTTGATGTCTGGCGAGCAGTACTTC. V and J are TRBV4-1 and TRBJ2-7, with D uncertain. The germline gives CDR1 MGHRA, CDR2 YSYEKL. Trimming cost V 1 base and J 6 bases, with 19 bases left between them. There are 16 residues in the CDR3.